The T cell receptor (beta chain) described here comes from a study of T cell changes during pregnancy in multiple sclerosis. The CDR3 has 12 residues. CDR1 MNHNS and CDR2 SASEGT come from the germline V gene. V was pared by 3 bases and J by 11 bases, with 5 bases of the junction left unmatched. Sequenced by immunoSEQ multiplex PCR; TCRdb stores in-frame clones only, minus some. The sample carries some 81,000 clones, 85% to 95% recorded once. The V call is TRBV6-1, the J call TRBJ2-5, with 8 bases lining up with TRBD1. This TCR was sampled from a female donor in good health, enrolled as a control in a pregnancy study. This material consisted of peripheral blood, taken after pregnancy. The CDR3 nucleotides are TGTGCCAGCAGTGAGGACAGGGCTGATCAGTACTTC. This codes for CASSEDRADQYF.